This T cell receptor (beta chain) derives from a study of Ad26.COV2.S vaccination and SARS-CoV-2 variants. Study outcomes and limitations: Researchers reported similar non-spike TCR breadth in vaccine and placebo recipients. Total T cell responses were possibly underestimated by TCR breadth and depth analyses.

TCRdb keeps only in-frame clones here, not all; method: immunoSEQ multiplex PCR. In the table there are 300,000 to 450,000 clones, about 90% of which are singletons. Germline V gene sequence: CDR1 SGHAT, CDR2 FQNNGV. V gave up 2 bases and J gave up 4 bases, with 8 bases separating them. This CDR3 is built from 13 residues. To note about this clone: What it recognizes is unknown.

Sequencing was performed on peripheral blood, taken after recovery from COVID-19. This TCR was recovered from a human donor who had recovered from COVID-19. The chain couples TRBV11-2 to TRBJ2-5; D is uncertain. CDR3 sequence: CASSLRGPETQYF. In DNA, the CDR3 is TGTGCCAGCAGCTTAAGAGGCCCAGAGACCCAGTACTTC. The whole variable domain, remainder taken from reference TRBV11-2 and TRBJ2-5, is EAGVAQSPRYKIIEKRQSVAFWCNPISGHATLYWYQQILGQGPKLLIQFQNNGVVDDSQLPKDRFSAERLKGVDSTLKIQPAKLEDSAVYLCASSLRGPETQYFGPGTRLLVL.